One and the same sample provided the 21 T cell receptor beta chains below, sequenced in a study of cytomegalovirus exposure and HLA in healthy donors. TCRdb's table, derived via immunoSEQ multiplex PCR, lists solely in-frame clones and lacks some. Of around 180,000 clones listed, about 82% are singletons. The sample was PBMCs. Receptors were obtained from a woman between 18 and 30 years old in good health and CMV-seronegative.

This clone occurred once. The CDR3 here is CASSTGTDQPQHF. The CDR3 DNA reads TGTGCCAGCAGTACAGGGACAGATCAGCCCCAGCATTTT. The chain is built from TRBV6-6 and TRBJ1-5, with TRBD1 identical over 7 bases. V shed 5 bases and J 5 bases; nucleotides not matched to a gene: 3. Germline V gene data show CDR1 as MNHNY and CDR2 as SVGAGI (reference sequence). The CDR3 covers 13 residues.

The chain combines TRBV19 with TRBJ1-5, with 7 nucleotides matching TRBD1. Germline CDR1 reads LNHDA; CDR2 reads SQIVND (reference sequence). The CDR3 extends over 15 amino acids. J was trimmed by 2 bases and V by 8 bases; bases with no gene match: 9. The DNA for the CDR3 is TGTGCCAGTGACTCGACAGGACAGGGCAATCAGCCCCAGCATTTT. It encodes CASDSTGQGNQPQHF.

Comment on this clone: At the DNA level, this CDR3 is encoded by other sequences in the same sample as well. This chain links TRBV4-1 with TRBJ2-5; possibly TRBD1 for D (6 bases). There are 13 residues in the CDR3. V lost 1 base and J 3 bases, leaving 6 bases between the germline ends. The germline V gene encodes CDR1 MGHRA and CDR2 YSYEKL. CDR3 residues: CASSQGTEETQYF. The DNA for the CDR3 is TGCGCCAGCAGCCAAGGGACAGAAGAGACCCAGTACTTC.

This rearrangement joins TRBV6-4 to TRBJ2-1, with 12 bases matching TRBD2. The V and J ends lost 0 bases and 8 bases, in that order; junction bases with no gene match: 5. The CDR3 extends over 16 amino acids. Germline values: CDR1 MRHNA, CDR2 SNTAGT. CDR3 protein: CASSDSSSGGVDEQFF. The CDR3 DNA reads as TGTGCCAGCAGTGACTCGTCTAGCGGGGGGGTCGATGAGCAGTTCTTC.

On this clone: Other DNA sequences in the sample encode the same CDR3. The V call is TRBV19, the J call TRBJ1-5; 7 bases match TRBD1. Losses at the gene ends were 2 bases for V and 4 bases for J; bases not matched to a gene: 2. CDR1 and CDR2 from the germline V gene are LNHDA and SQIVND (reference sequence). The CDR3 is made up of 14 amino acids. CDR3 in amino acids: CASSIQGGNQPQHF. The CDR3 DNA is TGTGCCAGTAGTATACAGGGGGGAAATCAGCCCCAGCATTTT.

This clone was seen more than once but under ten times. The chain is built from TRBV6-5 and TRBJ1-2, with a weak D call TRBD1 (6 bases). Germline lookup yields CDR1 MNHEY and CDR2 SVGAGI. There are 15 residues in the CDR3. Trimming removed 0 bases from V and 8 bases from J, with 16 bases in between. CDR3 sequence reads: CASSYSRRRGCGYTF. The CDR3 region has the DNA TGTGCCAGCAGTTACTCGAGGCGCAGGGGATGCGGCTACACCTTC.

The chain recombines TRBV5-1 with TRBJ1-6; D not resolved. CDR3 length equals 15 residues. Germline CDR1 SGHRS, CDR2 YFSETQ. V lost 0 bases and J 8 bases, leaving 12 bases between the germline ends. In DNA form, the CDR3 reads TGCGCCAGCAGCTTGGCGGGGAGGGAGCATTCACCCCTCCACTTT. Encoded protein: CASSLAGREHSPLHF. Supplemented by reference TRBV5-1 and TRBJ1-6, the full variable domain reads KAGVTQTPRYLIKTRGQQVTLSCSPISGHRSVSWYQQTPGQGLQFLFEYFSETQRNKGNFPGRFSGRQFSNSRSEMNVSTLELGDSALYLCASSLAGREHSPLHFGNGTRLTVT.

This clone was observed once. The chain employs TRBV4-1 and TRBJ1-2, with 9 nucleotides matching TRBD1. J lost 5 bases, V lost 3 bases, and 13 bases had no gene match. The V gene's germline CDR1 is MGHRA and CDR2 YSYEKL. The CDR3 spans 17 residues. This CDR3 reads CASSHYPGQGMEYGYTF. The CDR3 DNA sequence: TGCGCCAGCAGCCATTACCCCGGACAGGGGATGGAGTATGGCTACACCTTC.

This rearrangement joins TRBV19 to TRBJ2-7, with D tentatively TRBD2 (6 bases). V was shortened by 5 bases and J by 2 bases, with 10 bases between the two germline ends. CDR1 is LNHDA, CDR2 SQIVND, per germline (reference sequence). The CDR3 extends over 13 amino acids. The CDR3 DNA sequence: TGTGCCAGTAGTGTGGGGAGGACCTACGAGCAGTACTTC. Amino acid sequence: CASSVGRTYEQYF.

As for this clone: Since the CDR3 does not end with the conserved phenylalanine or tryptophan, this likely comes from a read error. No DNA is shown, since the ends of the CDR3 on it are uncertain; the CDR3 is the one TCRdb lists. The CDR3 spells CASSLKWRVEV. This sequence joins TRBV28 and TRBJ1-2. The CDR3 is 11 residues long, counting both termini. Germline V gives CDR1 MDHEN, CDR2 SYDVKM.

The V call is TRBV21-1, the J call TRBJ2-7; TRBD1, as called in the table, went unchecked against the DNA. TRBV21-1 is a documented pseudogene. The CDR3 is 14 residues long. CDR3 coding DNA: TGTGCCAGCCATTTCGGGACAGGGCGACGAGAGCAGTACTTC. This encodes CASHFGTGRREQYF.

The V and J genes are TRBV2 and TRBJ1-2, with 8 nucleotides matching TRBD1. The J segment lost 0 bases and the V segment lost 9 bases, leaving 6 bases of the junction unmatched. The V gene's germline CDR1 is SNHLY and CDR2 FYNNEI. This CDR3 region has 14 residues. CDR3 in amino acids: CASQGQEANYGYTF. The CDR3 DNA reads as TGTGCCAGTCAGGGACAGGAGGCTAACTATGGCTACACCTTC.

This rearrangement joins TRBV10-2 to TRBJ2-5; TRBD2 is a possible D gene (7 bases). Germline CDR1 is WSHSY and CDR2 is SAAADI. The CDR3 consists of 16 residues. V gave up 2 bases and J gave up 7 bases, with 20 bases separating them. The CDR3 here is CASSEAGASVLVTQYF. In nucleotides, the CDR3 is TGCGCCAGCAGTGAGGCGGGGGCGTCGGTTCTGGTGACCCAGTACTTC.

V gene TRBV18 combines with J gene TRBJ1-5; no firm D call. The CDR3 loop spans 16 amino acids. CDR1 is KGHSH, CDR2 LQKENI, per germline. V was cut by 2 bases and J by 0 bases, with 11 bases left in between. CDR3 DNA: TGTGCCAGCTCACCAGCGGGCAGCCGTAGCAATCAGCCCCAGCATTTT. It is translated as CASSPAGSRSNQPQHF.

The chain is built from TRBV2 and TRBJ2-5, with 7 bases aligning to TRBD1. With 5 bases clipped from V and 7 bases from J, the junction kept 13 bases outside the gene matches. This CDR3 region has 15 residues. Germline CDR1 reads SNHLY; CDR2 reads FYNNEI. CDR3 sequence reads: CASSLETGLFGTQYF. CDR3 in DNA: TGTGCCAGCAGTCTTGAGACAGGGTTATTCGGGACCCAGTACTTC.

The chain joins TRBV29-1 to TRBJ2-1, with TRBD2 matching over 11 bases. Germline V gene data show CDR1 as SQVTM and CDR2 as ANQGSEA. V shed 4 bases, J shed 6 bases, and the junction held 5 bases outside the gene matches. The CDR3 sequence is 14 residues long. CDR3 in amino acids: CSVATSGSLNEQFF. CDR3 bases: TGCAGCGTTGCAACTAGCGGGAGCCTCAATGAGCAGTTCTTC.

The rearrangement uses TRBV6-5 and TRBJ2-3; tentative D call: TRBD2 (6 bases). This CDR3 contains 13 residues. The germline V and J ends were trimmed by 6 bases and 1 base, with 8 bases remaining between them. Germline assignment: CDR1 MNHEY and CDR2 SVGAGI. The CDR3 nucleotides read TGTGCCAGCAGGACGGGGGGCACAGATACGCAGTATTTT. The encoded protein is CASRTGGTDTQYF.

The rearrangement links TRBV6-1 to TRBJ2-5, with D maybe TRBD1 (6 bases). With 4 bases removed from V and 5 bases from J, the gap between germline ends came to 14 bases. Germline lookup yields CDR1 MNHNS and CDR2 SASEGT. This CDR3 is 14 amino acids long. CDR3 sequence reads: CASSGQGTRETQYF. Written as DNA, the CDR3 is TGTGCCAGCAGTGGCCAGGGGACCCGGGAGACCCAGTACTTC.

This clone was found a few times. V and J are TRBV7-2 and TRBJ2-7; 13 bases are shared with TRBD2. This CDR3 has 15 amino acids. Trimming removed 5 bases from V and 6 bases from J; junction bases left unmatched: 7. The germline V gene encodes CDR1 SGHTA and CDR2 FQGNSA. Here the CDR3 DNA reads TGTGCCAGCAGCGGCCGACTAGCGGGGGGCGGCGAGCAGTACTTC. This encodes CASSGRLAGGGEQYF. Filled out from reference TRBV7-2 and TRBJ2-7, the complete variable domain reads GAGVSQSPSNKVTEKGKDVELRCDPISGHTALYWYRQSLGQGLEFLIYFQGNSAPDKSGLPSDRFSAERTGGSVSTLTIQRTQQEDSAVYLCASSGRLAGGGEQYFGPGTRLTVT.

This chain uses TRBV7-3 with TRBJ1-2; 10 nucleotides line up with TRBD1. V gave up 0 bases and J gave up 8 bases; unmatched junction bases: 3. The germline gives CDR1 SGHTA, CDR2 FQGTGA. The CDR3 extends over 14 amino acids. The CDR3 here is CASSLTPGQGGYTF. CDR3 sequence (DNA): TGTGCCAGCAGCTTAACTCCGGGACAGGGGGGCTACACCTTC.

The chain employs TRBV9 and TRBJ2-4; D remains ambiguous. CDR1 and CDR2 from the germline V gene are SGDLS and YYNGEE. The germline V and J ends were trimmed by 0 bases and 0 bases, with 16 bases remaining between them. The CDR3 is made up of 18 amino acids. CDR3 sequence reads: CASSVGDFNQVAKNIQYF. DNA for the CDR3: TGTGCCAGCAGCGTAGGAGACTTCAACCAAGTAGCCAAAAACATTCAGTACTTC.